This T cell receptor (beta chain) was identified in a study of Ad26.COV2.S vaccination and SARS-CoV-2 variants. Study-wide context: The authors gave Ad26.COV2.S intramuscularly, either once or twice 56 days apart.

Treatment reported: 15 to 20 received Ad26.COV2.S at low or high dose, single or two shots; about 5 received placebo; per-sample allocation not given. Samples were taken on day 63 after the first vaccine or placebo injection. Trimming left V 5 bases short and J 0 bases short, with 11 bases between. In germline, CDR1 is MDHEN, CDR2 SYDVKM. The CDR3 is 15 residues long. Here immunoSEQ multiplex PCR was the method, and the copy in TCRdb shows in-frame clones only, minus some. The sample includes 350,000 to 500,000 clones, about 92% of them seen just once. This TCR was sampled from a person between 18 and 60 years old who received the Ad26.COV2.S COVID-19 vaccine or a placebo. J is TRBJ1-3 and V is TRBV28, with D unclear. This sample comprised peripheral blood, obtained in a trial of Ad26.COV2.S vaccine versus placebo. CDR3 DNA sequence: TGTGCCAGCAGTGCCCGCCGGATCTCTGGAAACACCATATATTTT. This translates into CASSARRISGNTIYF.